This TCR beta chain was sequenced during a study of CD8+ T cells in alopecia areata. The sample's treatment: oral pan-JAK inhibitor, 5-10 mg twice daily. Obtained from alopecia areata patients were lesional scalp punch biopsies along with peripheral blood. This clone was detected only a few times. The CDR3 runs to 13 residues. Trimming removed 6 bases from V and 5 bases from J; junction bases left unmatched: 5. CDR1 is MNHEY, CDR2 SVGAGI, per germline. Extraction of RNA preceded its reverse transcription into cDNA, which served as the sequencing template. Clones were read by immunoSEQ multiplex PCR, and TCRdb kept only the in-frame ones, dropping some. The table has under 350,000 clones, roughly 64% seen once.

This material consisted of CD4+ T cells sorted from blood, taken at week 24, from a patient treated with tofacitinib. This TCR was sampled from a human donor with alopecia areata. The V call is TRBV6-5, the J call TRBJ1-2; 8 nucleotides align to TRBD1. As DNA, the CDR3 is TGTGCCAGCAGCTTGGGACAGGCGTATGGCTACACCTTC. It codes for CASSLGQAYGYTF.